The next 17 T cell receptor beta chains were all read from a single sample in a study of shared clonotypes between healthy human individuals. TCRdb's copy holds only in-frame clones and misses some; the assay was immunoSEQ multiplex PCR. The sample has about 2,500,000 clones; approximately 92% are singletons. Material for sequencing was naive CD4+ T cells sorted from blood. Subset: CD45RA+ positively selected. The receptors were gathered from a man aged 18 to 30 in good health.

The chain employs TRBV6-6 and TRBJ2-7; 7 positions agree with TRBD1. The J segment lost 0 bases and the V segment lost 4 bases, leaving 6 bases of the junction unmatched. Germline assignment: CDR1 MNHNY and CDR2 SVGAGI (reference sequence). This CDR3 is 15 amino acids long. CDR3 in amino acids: CASSSGQSASYEQYF. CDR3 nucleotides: TGTGCCAGCAGTTCGGGACAGTCGGCCTCCTACGAGCAGTACTTC.

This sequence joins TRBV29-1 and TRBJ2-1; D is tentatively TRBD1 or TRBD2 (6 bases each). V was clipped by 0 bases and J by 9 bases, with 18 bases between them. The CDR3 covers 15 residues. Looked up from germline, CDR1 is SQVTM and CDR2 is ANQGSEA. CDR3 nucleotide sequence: TGCAGCGTTGAAGATATCATAGGGGGGCCAAGTGAGCAGTTCTTC. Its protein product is CSVEDIIGGPSEQFF.

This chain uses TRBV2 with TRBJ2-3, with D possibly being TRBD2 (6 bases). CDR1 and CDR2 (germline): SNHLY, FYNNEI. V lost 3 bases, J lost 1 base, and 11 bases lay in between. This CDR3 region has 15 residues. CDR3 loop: CASSDRGGGTDTQYF. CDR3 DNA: TGTGCCAGCAGTGACCGCGGCGGGGGCACAGATACGCAGTATTTT.

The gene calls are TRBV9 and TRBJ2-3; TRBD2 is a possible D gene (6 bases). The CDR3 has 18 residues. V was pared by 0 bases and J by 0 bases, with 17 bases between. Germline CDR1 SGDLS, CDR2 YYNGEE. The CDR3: CASSVGRGHIQSTDTQYF. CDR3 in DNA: TGTGCCAGCAGCGTAGGGAGGGGCCATATTCAGAGCACAGATACGCAGTATTTT. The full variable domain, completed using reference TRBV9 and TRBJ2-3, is DSGVTQTPKHLITATGQRVTLRCSPRSGDLSVYWYQQSLDQGLQFLIQYYNGEERAKGNILERFSAQQFPDLHSELNLSSLELGDSALYFCASSVGRGHIQSTDTQYFGPGTRLTVL.

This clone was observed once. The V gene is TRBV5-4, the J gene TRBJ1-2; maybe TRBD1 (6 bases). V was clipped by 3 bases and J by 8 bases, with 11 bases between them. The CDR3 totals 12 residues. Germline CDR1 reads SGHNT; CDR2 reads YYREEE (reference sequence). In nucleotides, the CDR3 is TGTGCCAGCAGCTCACAGGGCGGGGGCTACACCTTC. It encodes CASSSQGGGYTF.

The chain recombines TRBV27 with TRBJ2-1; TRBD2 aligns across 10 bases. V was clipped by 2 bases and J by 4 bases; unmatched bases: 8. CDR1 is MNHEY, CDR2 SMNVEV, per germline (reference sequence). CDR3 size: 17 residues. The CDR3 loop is CASSLVLAGGLYNEQFF. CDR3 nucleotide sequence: TGTGCCAGCAGTTTAGTATTAGCGGGAGGCCTTTACAATGAGCAGTTCTTC.

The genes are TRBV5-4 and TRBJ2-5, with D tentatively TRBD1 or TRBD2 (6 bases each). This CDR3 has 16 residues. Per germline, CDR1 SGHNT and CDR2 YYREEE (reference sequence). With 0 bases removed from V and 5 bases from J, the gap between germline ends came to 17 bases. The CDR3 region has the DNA TGTGCCAGCAGCTTGGGCCCGGGGGCAGAACTGGAGACCCAGTACTTC. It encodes CASSLGPGAELETQYF. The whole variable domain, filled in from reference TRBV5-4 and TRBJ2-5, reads ETGVTQSPTHLIKTRGQQVTLRCSSQSGHNTVSWYQQALGQGPQFIFQYYREEENGRGNFPPRFSGLQFPNYSSELNVNALELDDSALYLCASSLGPGAELETQYFGPGTRLLVL.

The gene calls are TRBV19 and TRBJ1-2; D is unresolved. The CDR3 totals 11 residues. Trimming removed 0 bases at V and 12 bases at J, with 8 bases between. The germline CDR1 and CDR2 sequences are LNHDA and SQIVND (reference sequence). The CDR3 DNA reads TGTGCCAGTAGTATAGACAGGCTCCACACCTTC. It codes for CASSIDRLHTF.

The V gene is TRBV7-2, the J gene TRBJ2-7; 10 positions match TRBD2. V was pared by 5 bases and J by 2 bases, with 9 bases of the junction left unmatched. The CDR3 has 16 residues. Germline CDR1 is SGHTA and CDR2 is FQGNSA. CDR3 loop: CASSLRLAGTAYEQYF. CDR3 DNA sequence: TGTGCCAGCAGCCTCCGACTAGCGGGCACCGCCTACGAGCAGTACTTC.

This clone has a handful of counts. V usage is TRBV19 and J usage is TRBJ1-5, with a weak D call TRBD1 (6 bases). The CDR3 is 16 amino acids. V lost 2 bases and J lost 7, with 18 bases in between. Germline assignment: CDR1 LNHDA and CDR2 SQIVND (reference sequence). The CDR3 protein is CASSIQGQSPRQPQHF. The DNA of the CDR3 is TGTGCCAGTAGTATACAGGGGCAGTCCCCAAGGCAGCCCCAGCATTTT.

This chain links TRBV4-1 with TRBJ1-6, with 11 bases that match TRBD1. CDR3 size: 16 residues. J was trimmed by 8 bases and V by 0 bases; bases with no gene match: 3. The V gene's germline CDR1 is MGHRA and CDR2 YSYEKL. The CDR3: CASSQDRDRGYSPLHF. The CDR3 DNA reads TGCGCCAGCAGCCAAGATCGGGACAGGGGGTATTCACCCCTCCACTTT.

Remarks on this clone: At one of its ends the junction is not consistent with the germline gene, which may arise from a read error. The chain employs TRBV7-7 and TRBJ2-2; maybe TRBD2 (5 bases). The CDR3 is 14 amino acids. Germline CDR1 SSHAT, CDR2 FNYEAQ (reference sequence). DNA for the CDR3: TGTGCTAGCAGCGGTGGGGTGGGGACCGGGGAGCTGTTTTTT. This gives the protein CASSGGVGTGELFF.

CDR3 amino acids: CASSPRTQNTEAFF. CDR3 nucleotides: TGTGCCAGCAGCCCCAGGACACAGAACACTGAAGCTTTCTTT. The chain links TRBV7-9 to TRBJ1-1, with D maybe TRBD1 (5 bases). Germline V lookup: CDR1 SEHNR, CDR2 FQNEAQ (reference sequence). The CDR3 is 14 residues long. Trimming stripped 5 bases from V and 1 base from J, with 11 bases between. Supplemented by reference TRBV7-9 and TRBJ1-1, the full variable domain reads DTGVSQNPRHKITKRGQNVTFRCDPISEHNRLYWYRQTLGQGPEFLTYFQNEAQLEKSRLLSDRFSAERPKGSFSTLEIQRTEQGDSAMYLCASSPRTQNTEAFFGQGTRLTVV.

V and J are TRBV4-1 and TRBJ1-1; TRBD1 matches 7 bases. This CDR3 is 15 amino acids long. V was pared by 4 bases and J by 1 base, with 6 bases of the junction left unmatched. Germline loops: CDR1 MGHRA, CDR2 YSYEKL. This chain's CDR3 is CASSLGQATNTEAFF. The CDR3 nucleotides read TGCGCCAGCAGCCTAGGACAGGCCACGAACACTGAAGCTTTCTTT.

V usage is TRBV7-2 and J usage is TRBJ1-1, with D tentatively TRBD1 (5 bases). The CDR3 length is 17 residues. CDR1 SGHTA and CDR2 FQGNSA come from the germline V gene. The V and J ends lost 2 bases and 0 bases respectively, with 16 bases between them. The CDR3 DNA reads TGTGCCAGCAGCTTACGTATGACAGCAACCCTGAACACTGAAGCTTTCTTT. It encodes CASSLRMTATLNTEAFF.

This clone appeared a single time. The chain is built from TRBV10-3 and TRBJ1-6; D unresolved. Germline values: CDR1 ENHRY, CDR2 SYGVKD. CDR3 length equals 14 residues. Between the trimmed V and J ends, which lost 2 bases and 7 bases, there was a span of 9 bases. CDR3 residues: CAISEAPGNSPLHF. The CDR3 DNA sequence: TGTGCCATCAGTGAGGCTCCGGGAAATTCACCCCTCCACTTT.

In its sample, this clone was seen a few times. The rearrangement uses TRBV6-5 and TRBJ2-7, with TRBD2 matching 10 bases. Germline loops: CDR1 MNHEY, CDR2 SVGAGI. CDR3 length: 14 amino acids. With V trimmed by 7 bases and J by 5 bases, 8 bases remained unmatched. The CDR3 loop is CASNPSGRVHEQYF. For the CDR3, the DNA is TGTGCCAGCAACCCTAGCGGGAGAGTCCACGAGCAGTACTTC.